These 32 T cell receptor beta chains were sequenced from one sample in a study of CD8 T cells in Susac syndrome. Roughly 0.45 to 1 ug RNA was reverse transcribed with random hexamers. MiXCR was run by TCRdb on the immunoSEQ multiplex PCR reads, yielding one entry per CDR3 protein. The table includes some 68,000 distinct CDR3 sequences, 90% to 95% detected once. Sequencing input: CD4+ T cells from PBMCs. The origin of the receptors is a human donor with Susac syndrome.

This rearrangement joins TRBV30 to TRBJ2-5; tentatively, D is TRBD1 (6 bases). This CDR3 is 11 amino acids long. Germline loops: CDR1 GTSNPN, CDR2 SVGIG (reference sequence). Trimming shortened V by 3 bases and J by 5 bases, and 7 bases separated the two germline ends. CDR3 in amino acids: CAWRQGETQYF. CDR3 in DNA: TGTGCCTGGAGGCAGGGGGAGACCCAGTACTTC.

The CDR3 nucleotides are TGCGCCAGCAGCTTGGAGACGGGGGAGGTAGATACGCAGTATTTT. Translating it yields CASSLETGEVDTQYF. This chain uses TRBV5-1 with TRBJ2-3, with a weak D call TRBD2 (6 bases). V shed 0 bases and J shed 5 bases, with 13 bases lying between them. Germline CDR1 and CDR2: SGHRS and YFSETQ. There are 15 residues in the CDR3.

The chain carries TRBV14 and TRBJ2-5; no firm D call. In germline, CDR1 is SGHDN, CDR2 FVKESK. Trimming cost V 1 base and J 7 bases, with 10 bases left between them. The CDR3 consists of 13 residues. CDR3 protein: CASSQVDLGTQYF. The CDR3 nucleotides read TGTGCCAGCAGCCAAGTTGATTTGGGGACCCAGTACTTC.

The gene calls are TRBV30 and TRBJ1-5; D unclear. Deletions cut 1 base from V and 3 bases from J, with 13 bases between. Per germline, CDR1 GTSNPN and CDR2 SVGIG (reference sequence). The CDR3 is made up of 15 amino acids. The CDR3 coding sequence is TGTGCCTGGAGTGAAGGCCTGAGTCTCAATCAGCCCCAGCATTTT. Translated, it gives CAWSEGLSLNQPQHF.

The J gene is TRBJ2-6, the V gene TRBV28, with a tentative D call TRBD1 (6 bases). Trimming left V 7 bases short and J 2 bases short, with 12 bases between. In germline, CDR1 is MDHEN, CDR2 SYDVKM. The CDR3 length is 15 residues. The CDR3 reads CASTERTAGANVLTF. CDR3 in DNA: TGTGCCAGCACCGAGCGGACAGCTGGGGCCAACGTCCTGACTTTC.

V usage is TRBV28 and J usage is TRBJ2-7, with a possible D match to TRBD1 (6 bases). V was shortened by 1 base and J by 7 bases, with 14 bases between the two germline ends. The germline V gene has CDR1 MDHEN and CDR2 SYDVKM. This CDR3 comprises 14 residues. DNA for the CDR3: TGTGCCAGCAGTTTATACCGCAGGGGCCTGGAGCAGTACTTC. Translating gives CASSLYRRGLEQYF.

The rearrangement links TRBV30 to TRBJ1-5; weak D call: TRBD1 (6 bases). Trimming left V 4 bases short and J 0 bases short, with 16 bases between. The CDR3 runs to 16 residues. Germline CDR1 GTSNPN, CDR2 SVGIG (reference sequence). CDR3 DNA: TGTGCCTGGACTCTGGGGGGGCTCCTTAGCAATCAGCCCCAGCATTTT. It yields the protein CAWTLGGLLSNQPQHF.

This sequence joins TRBV20-1 and TRBJ2-1; D remains unclear. The germline gives CDR1 DFQATT, CDR2 SNEGSKA (reference sequence). This CDR3 is 11 amino acids long. V dropped 2 bases and J dropped 4 bases, with 3 bases sitting between them. Here the CDR3 reads CSARQYNEQFF. The CDR3 bases are TGCAGTGCTAGACAGTACAATGAGCAGTTCTTC.

J is TRBJ2-5 and V is TRBV7-2; D is perhaps TRBD1 (6 bases). The CDR3 covers 13 residues. Trimming stripped 5 bases from V and 7 bases from J, with 14 bases between. Germline values: CDR1 SGHTA, CDR2 FQGNSA. The CDR3 DNA sequence: TGTGCCAGCAGCGCGACAGGCCGCCGGACCCAGTACTTC. Its protein is CASSATGRRTQYF. Complete variable domain (other parts from reference TRBV7-2 and TRBJ2-5): GAGVSQSPSNKVTEKGKDVELRCDPISGHTALYWYRQSLGQGLEFLIYFQGNSAPDKSGLPSDRFSAERTGGSVSTLTIQRTQQEDSAVYLCASSATGRRTQYFGPGTRLLVL.

The chain links TRBV29-1 to TRBJ2-2; perhaps TRBD2 as D (5 bases). With 2 bases removed from V and 0 bases from J, the gap between germline ends came to 7 bases. The germline V gene encodes CDR1 SQVTM and CDR2 ANQGSEA. The CDR3 length is 14 residues. The CDR3: CSVEPGANTGELFF. CDR3 DNA: TGCAGCGTTGAACCCGGGGCGAACACCGGGGAGCTGTTTTTT.

This chain joins TRBV4-3 and TRBJ2-2; TRBD2 matches at 8 bases. The junction had 4 bases not matched to a gene; V was cut back by 4 bases and J by 0 bases. Per germline, CDR1 LGHNA and CDR2 YSLEER. The CDR3 is made up of 16 amino acids. This chain's CDR3 is CASSRAGGANTGELFF. CDR3 nucleotides: TGCGCCAGCAGCCGCGCGGGGGGCGCGAACACCGGGGAGCTGTTTTTT.

The chain carries TRBV3-1 and TRBJ1-2; D call uncertain. V was cut by 0 bases and J by 6 bases, with 5 bases left in between. The CDR3 length is 12 residues. CDR1 is LGHDT, CDR2 YNNKEL, per germline (reference sequence). CDR3 in DNA: TGTGCCAGCAGCCAAGATCTGCATGGCTACACCTTC. This translates into CASSQDLHGYTF.

The rearrangement uses TRBV29-1 and TRBJ1-2; D is unclear. The V gene lost 4 bases and the J gene lost 6 bases, with 9 bases spanning the gap. CDR1 and CDR2 from the germline V gene are SQVTM and ANQGSEA. This CDR3 is 11 amino acids long. The DNA for the CDR3 is TGCAGCGTTGGCGGTCCCAATGGCTACACCTTC. Translated: CSVGGPNGYTF.

CDR3 region: CASSRHSAPYEQYF. DNA of the CDR3: TGTGCCAGCAGCCGTCATTCGGCGCCCTACGAGCAGTACTTC. V gene TRBV3-1 combines with J gene TRBJ2-7; no clear D. Trimming left V 4 bases short and J 2 bases short, with 12 bases between. Germline CDR1 LGHDT, CDR2 YNNKEL (reference sequence). This CDR3 contains 14 residues.

The chain uses TRBV10-3 and TRBJ2-1, with D unclear. Germline V gives CDR1 ENHRY, CDR2 SYGVKD. Trimming pared 2 bases from V and 5 bases from J, leaving 7 bases between. The CDR3 loop spans 13 amino acids. The CDR3 bases are TGTGCCATCAGTGAGAAACCCGACAATGAGCAGTTCTTC. This translates into CAISEKPDNEQFF.

This chain connects TRBV30 to TRBJ1-2; 7 bases agree with TRBD1. Germline values: CDR1 GTSNPN, CDR2 SVGIG (reference sequence). The J segment lost 5 bases and the V segment lost 1 base, leaving 1 base of the junction unmatched. CDR3 length equals 12 residues. The DNA for the CDR3 is TGTGCCTGGAGTGGGGGACAGTATGGCTACACCTTC. Translation: CAWSGGQYGYTF. Combining the CDR3 with reference TRBV30 and TRBJ1-2 gives the whole variable domain SQTIHQWPATLVQPVGSPLSLECTVEGTSNPNLYWYRQAAGRGLQLLFYSVGIGQISSEVPQNLSASRPQDRQFILSSKKLLLSDSGFYLCAWSGGQYGYTFGSGTRLTVV.

This clonotype was picked up a small number of times. CDR3 DNA sequence: TGTGCCAGCTCACCTGACAGGGGCGGAAACACCATATATTTT. It codes for CASSPDRGGNTIYF. This sequence joins TRBV18 and TRBJ1-3, with 8 bases that match TRBD1. Per the germline V gene, CDR1 is KGHSH and CDR2 is LQKENI. This CDR3 is built from 14 residues. With V trimmed by 3 bases and J by 4 bases, 2 bases remained unmatched. Complete variable domain (other parts from reference TRBV18 and TRBJ1-3): NAGVMQNPRHLVRRRGQEARLRCSPMKGHSHVYWYRQLPEEGLKFMVYLQKENIIDESGMPKERFSAEFPKEGPSILRIQQVVRGDSAAYFCASSPDRGGNTIYFGEGSWLTVV.

The V call is TRBV5-6, the J call TRBJ1-3; 7 nucleotides match TRBD1. This CDR3 is 15 amino acids long. CDR1 and CDR2 (germline): SGHDT, YYEEEE. Losses at the gene ends were 2 bases for V and 3 bases for J; bases not matched to a gene: 5. CDR3 sequence reads: CASSFRQGFGNTIYF. The CDR3 coding sequence is TGTGCCAGCAGCTTCCGACAGGGATTTGGAAACACCATATATTTT.

This rearrangement joins TRBV9 to TRBJ2-7; tentatively, D is TRBD1 (5 bases). The CDR3 covers 14 residues. The germline V gene encodes CDR1 SGDLS and CDR2 YYNGEE. Trimming stripped 4 bases from V and 0 bases from J, with 11 bases between. The CDR3 loop reads CASSPFDSSYEQYF. DNA of the CDR3: TGTGCCAGCAGCCCCTTCGACAGCTCCTACGAGCAGTACTTC. Based on the CDR3 plus reference TRBV9 and TRBJ2-7, the full variable domain is DSGVTQTPKHLITATGQRVTLRCSPRSGDLSVYWYQQSLDQGLQFLIQYYNGEERAKGNILERFSAQQFPDLHSELNLSSLELGDSALYFCASSPFDSSYEQYFGPGTRLTVT.

The chain carries TRBV5-1 and TRBJ2-2, with 7 bases that match TRBD1. The CDR3 has 17 amino acids. After removal of 4 bases from V and 0 bases from J, the junction contained 9 bases not matched to a gene. Germline V CDR1 and CDR2: SGHRS, YFSETQ. CDR3: CASSPVVTGTNTGELFF. In DNA form, the CDR3 reads TGCGCCAGCAGCCCGGTGGTGACAGGGACGAACACCGGGGAGCTGTTTTTT. Using reference TRBV5-1 and TRBJ2-2 for the parts outside the CDR3, the full variable domain is KAGVTQTPRYLIKTRGQQVTLSCSPISGHRSVSWYQQTPGQGLQFLFEYFSETQRNKGNFPGRFSGRQFSNSRSEMNVSTLELGDSALYLCASSPVVTGTNTGELFFGEGSRLTVL.

The chain joins TRBV7-2 to TRBJ2-2, with TRBD1 matching 8 bases. After removal of 0 bases from V and 8 bases from J, the junction contained 11 bases not matched to a gene. Germline V gives CDR1 SGHTA, CDR2 FQGNSA. CDR3 length: 17 amino acids. Here the CDR3 reads CASSLAIGAGGKGELFF. Written as DNA, the CDR3 is TGTGCCAGCAGCTTAGCGATCGGCGCAGGGGGCAAAGGGGAGCTGTTTTTT. The full variable domain, completed using reference TRBV7-2 and TRBJ2-2, is GAGVSQSPSNKVTEKGKDVELRCDPISGHTALYWYRQSLGQGLEFLIYFQGNSAPDKSGLPSDRFSAERTGGSVSTLTIQRTQQEDSAVYLCASSLAIGAGGKGELFFGEGSRLTVL.

The chain links TRBV20-1 to TRBJ1-2, with D unresolved. This CDR3 comprises 14 residues. V lost 0 bases and J lost 2, with 10 bases in between. Germline assignment: CDR1 DFQATT and CDR2 SNEGSKA (reference sequence). The CDR3 loop is CSAREGRLNYGYTF. The CDR3 bases are TGCAGTGCTAGAGAAGGACGGCTCAACTATGGCTACACCTTC.

This rearrangement joins TRBV3-1 to TRBJ2-2, with D possibly TRBD2 on 6 matching bases. V lost 3 bases and J lost 2, with 13 bases in between. In germline, CDR1 is LGHDT, CDR2 YNNKEL (reference sequence). The CDR3 covers 16 residues. The CDR3, as DNA: TGTGCCAGCAGCCATGTGTCGGGGGTTAACACCGGGGAGCTGTTTTTT. This gives the protein CASSHVSGVNTGELFF.

This clonotype showed up just a few times. CDR3 DNA: TGTGCCAGCAGTTACTCGGAGACAGGGGATGGCTACACCTTC. Amino acids: CASSYSETGDGYTF. The rearrangement uses TRBV6-5 and TRBJ1-2; TRBD1 matches 8 bases. CDR3 length: 14 amino acids. The germline CDR1 and CDR2 sequences are MNHEY and SVGAGI. V trimming: 0 bases; J trimming: 6 bases; junction bases outside the gene matches: 3.

The V gene is TRBV19, the J gene TRBJ2-4; D is perhaps TRBD1 or TRBD2 (5 bases each). This CDR3 is 16 amino acids long. Trimming took off 3 bases at V and 0 bases at J, with 12 bases between the two ends. Germline V gene sequence: CDR1 LNHDA, CDR2 SQIVND (reference sequence). CDR3 protein: CASSIFTGLAKNIQYF. Here the CDR3 DNA reads TGTGCCAGTAGTATTTTCACAGGACTAGCCAAAAACATTCAGTACTTC.

Details on this clonotype: One end of the junction does not line up with germline, which may come from a read error. This chain connects TRBV7-3 to TRBJ1-1; maybe TRBD1 (5 bases). There are 13 residues in the CDR3. Germline lookup yields CDR1 SGHTA and CDR2 FQGTGA. This chain's CDR3 is CASCFQGNTEAFF. The DNA for the CDR3 is TGTGCCAGCTGCTTCCAGGGTAACACTGAAGCTTTCTTT.

This chain links TRBV6-2 or TRBV6-3 with TRBJ2-3; D gene unclear. This CDR3 comprises 11 residues. CDR1 is MNHEY and CDR2 is SVGEGT in the germline V gene. With 6 bases removed from V and 6 bases from J, the gap between germline ends came to 7 bases. The CDR3, as DNA: TGTGCCAGCAGAAGAGTGGATACGCAGTATTTT. This codes for CASRRVDTQYF.

The chain is built from TRBV6-5 and TRBJ2-3; D is unresolved. V was clipped by 5 bases and J by 4 bases, with 7 bases between them. CDR1 MNHEY and CDR2 SVGAGI come from the germline V gene. CDR3 size: 12 residues. The CDR3: CASSRAPDTQYF. DNA of the CDR3: TGTGCCAGCAGTCGAGCCCCAGATACGCAGTATTTT.

This chain links TRBV19 with TRBJ1-4, with 8 bases that match TRBD1. J was trimmed by 10 bases and V by 2 bases; bases with no gene match: 9. Per germline, CDR1 LNHDA and CDR2 SQIVND (reference sequence). There are 15 residues in the CDR3. The CDR3 coding sequence is TGTGCCAGTAGTATACCGGGAGGACAGGGAGGAAAACTGTTTTTT. It codes for CASSIPGGQGGKLFF.

This clonotype was seen only once. The chain combines TRBV7-2 with TRBJ1-6, with a tentative D call TRBD1 (6 bases). Germline loops: CDR1 SGHTA, CDR2 FQGNSA. The CDR3 loop spans 15 amino acids. Trimming shortened V by 7 bases and J by 8 bases, and 18 bases separated the two germline ends. The chain's CDR3 is CASNLGGGIDSPLHF. CDR3 DNA: TGTGCCAGCAACCTGGGGGGGGGCATCGATTCACCCCTCCACTTT.

V usage is TRBV28 and J usage is TRBJ2-7, with 8 bases identical to TRBD1. The germline V gene has CDR1 MDHEN and CDR2 SYDVKM. The CDR3 contains 16 residues. Trimming at V came to 4 bases and at J to 0 bases, leaving 8 bases not matched to a gene. DNA of the CDR3: TGTGCCAGCAGTTACTCGGACAGGGAGAGCTCCTACGAGCAGTACTTC. It encodes CASSYSDRESSYEQYF.

The chain couples TRBV24-1 to TRBJ2-3; 9 bases match TRBD1. This CDR3 is 14 amino acids long. Germline loops: CDR1 KGHDR, CDR2 SFDVKD. Losses at the gene ends were 1 base for V and 6 bases for J; bases not matched to a gene: 1. CDR3 nucleotide sequence: TGTGCCACCAGTGATTTACAGGGGGCCGATACGCAGTATTTT. Residues: CATSDLQGADTQYF.